The 12 T cell receptor beta chains below all came from one sample that was sequenced in a study of tumor-infiltrating lymphocytes in primary liver carcinoma. The roughly 19-32 mg bulk tissue piece was not sorted before simultaneous RNA and DNA extraction. TCR beta cDNA was prepared out of around 460 ng total RNA by means of a constant-region primer. Three nested multiplex PCR rounds, a slightly modified ARM-PCR, produced the libraries for TCR beta. A C-beta reverse primer and TRBV1-TRBV30 forward primers served in each of the first two PCR rounds, at about 10 cycles apiece. TCRdb ran MiXCR on the multiplex PCR reads and lists one entry per CDR3 protein. Among fewer than 70,000 distinct CDR3 sequences, around 64% were seen once, and the ten largest hold approximately 52%. The sequenced sample was liver tumor tissue from sampling region 2. The subset here: tumor region T2, inferior pole. The source is a man in his forties with primary liver carcinoma and hepatitis B virus infection.

Comment on this clonotype: This likely comes from a read error, as the CDR3 has no conserved phenylalanine or tryptophan at its end. The chain has TRBV11-2 and TRBJ2-1; D remains unclear. The CDR3 is 16 amino acids. Per germline, CDR1 SGHAT and CDR2 FQNNGV. The CDR3: CASSLDPESSYKEQFL. The CDR3 nucleotides read TGTGCCAGCAGCTTAGATCCAGAGAGCTCTTACAAAGAGCAGTTCCTC.

Comments on this clonotype: This is likely a read error, given that the CDR3 carries no conserved phenylalanine or tryptophan at its end. The gene calls are TRBV29-1 and TRBJ2-2; weak D call: TRBD2 (6 bases). Looked up from germline, CDR1 is SQVTM and CDR2 is ANQGSEA. There are 15 residues in the CDR3. CDR3 amino acids: CSVAGSVGRTGELFI. The CDR3 bases are TGTAGCGTTGCGGGGAGTGTAGGGCGAACCGGGGAGCTGTTTATT.

The chain uses TRBV3-1 and TRBJ2-1; D perhaps matches TRBD2 (6 bases). Trimming removed 1 base at V and 5 bases at J, with 6 bases between. Germline V gene data show CDR1 as LGHDT and CDR2 as YNNKEL (reference sequence). This CDR3 region has 13 residues. The CDR3 nucleotides read TGTGCCAGCAGCCAAGCGGGAGACAATGAGCAGTTCTTC. Its translation is CASSQAGDNEQFF.

Notes on this clonotype: The conserved closing phenylalanine or tryptophan is absent in this CDR3, likely reflecting a read error. Because the CDR3's place on the DNA is in doubt, the DNA is left out and the CDR3 is given as listed by TCRdb. The chain has TRBV12-3 or TRBV12-4 and TRBJ2-7; TRBD1, the table's D call, lacks a check against the DNA. The CDR3 length equals 13 residues, ends included. The CDR3 sequence: CASSFGTGREEYL.

The chain uses TRBV7-9 and TRBJ2-5; no reliable D call. In germline, CDR1 is SEHNR, CDR2 FQNEAQ (reference sequence). The CDR3 length is 14 residues. As DNA, the CDR3 is TGTACCACCAGCTTAGAGGAGAACTGGGAGACCCAGTACTTC. As protein: CTTSLEENWETQYF.

This chain connects TRBV2 to TRBJ2-2; possibly TRBD1 for D (5 bases). Trimming removed 5 bases at V and 0 bases at J, with 10 bases between. The CDR3 has 15 amino acids. Germline-derived CDR1 and CDR2 are SNHLY and FYNNEI. CDR3 nucleotide sequence: TGTGCCAGCAGTCAGGGCCCCACGAACACCGGGGAGCTGTTTTTT. Translating gives CASSQGPTNTGELFF.

On this clonotype: At one of its ends the junction is not consistent with the germline gene, which may arise from a read error. The CDR3 region has the DNA TGTGCCGGCAGCGGGGGACAGGGGGTTGTGCATGAACAGTACTTC. This codes for CAGSGGQGVVHEQYF. The V gene is TRBV11-2, the J gene TRBJ2-7; 11 bases align to TRBD1. From germline, CDR1 is SGHAT and CDR2 FQNNGV. The CDR3 is 15 residues long.

With respect to this clonotype: A much larger clone sits a single nucleotide away, making a read error possible. The rearrangement links TRBV10-3 to TRBJ1-1; possibly TRBD1 for D (6 bases). The CDR3 contains 14 residues. Looked up from germline, CDR1 is ENHRY and CDR2 is SYGVKD. CDR3 loop: CAMSTPGQGTEASF. CDR3 nucleotides: TGTGCCATGTCCACTCCGGGCCAGGGGACTGAAGCTTCCTTT.

A note on this clonotype: This may stem from a read error, because a much larger clone lies one nucleotide away. The chain is built from TRBV20-1 and TRBJ1-1; D remains ambiguous. The CDR3 is made up of 11 amino acids. V gave up 5 bases and J gave up 9 bases, with 13 bases separating them. The germline CDR1 and CDR2 sequences are DFQATT and SNEGSKA (reference sequence). The CDR3 protein is CSAPGWQKAFF. The CDR3 DNA reads as TGCAGTGCTCCCGGATGGCAGAAAGCTTTCTTT.

This chain uses TRBV29-1 with TRBJ2-1; D may be TRBD1 or TRBD2 (5 bases each). The CDR3 runs to 13 residues. Trimming stripped 3 bases from V and 6 bases from J, with 12 bases between. Germline CDR1 reads SQVTM; CDR2 reads ANQGSEA. The DNA for the CDR3 is TGCAGCGTTGATAAGGGACCGCTCAATGAGCAGTTCTTC. Residues: CSVDKGPLNEQFF.

CDR3 in amino acids: CASCPDRTGPYEQYF. In DNA, the CDR3 is TGTGCCAGCTGCCCAGATCGGACAGGGCCGTACGAGCAGTACTTC. The chain combines TRBV4-2 with TRBJ2-7, with 8 bases lining up with TRBD1. Trimming took 8 bases from V and 4 from J; bases not matched to a gene: 13. The CDR3 has 15 residues. Germline values: CDR1 LGHNA, CDR2 YNFKEQ.

The chain uses TRBV4-3 and TRBJ2-5; 8 positions agree with TRBD2. J lost 8 bases, V lost 2 bases, and 4 bases had no gene match. CDR1 and CDR2 (germline): LGHNA, YSLEER. The CDR3 runs to 13 residues. The CDR3 coding sequence is TGCGCCAGCAGCCAACCTCGGGGGGGCACCCAGTACTTC. As protein: CASSQPRGGTQYF.